Following are 6 T cell receptor beta chains from one sample sequenced in a study of cytomegalovirus exposure and HLA in healthy donors. The PCR made use of 60 Vbeta and 13 Jbeta primers. The repertoire was sequenced with immunoSEQ multiplex PCR; TCRdb's copy has only in-frame clones and lacks some. This table holds more than 140,000 clones, roughly 74% found once. The sequencing input was PBMCs. The receptor set was obtained from a man between 40 and 49 years old in good health and CMV-seronegative.

The J gene is TRBJ2-4, the V gene TRBV5-1, with a possible D match to TRBD1 (5 bases). Germline V gene lookup returns CDR1 SGHRS and CDR2 YFSETQ. Trimming pared 4 bases from V and 0 bases from J, leaving 11 bases between. The CDR3 contains 15 residues. Here the CDR3 DNA reads TGCGCCAGCAGCGACGTTGACAGAGCCAAAAACATTCAGTACTTC. Amino acid sequence: CASSDVDRAKNIQYF.

This clone counts as medium-sized. The rearrangement links TRBV2 to TRBJ1-2; D uncertain. This CDR3 region has 12 residues. Germline assignment: CDR1 SNHLY and CDR2 FYNNEI. In nucleotides, the CDR3 is TGTGCTAGACTGGCGGGTCACTATGGCTACACCTTC. It is translated as CARLAGHYGYTF.

This sequence joins TRBV11-2 and TRBJ2-1; TRBD2 matches 9 bases. The V segment lost 7 bases and the J segment 6 bases; nucleotides outside the gene matches: 16. Germline V CDR1 and CDR2: SGHAT, FQNNGV. The CDR3 is 17 residues long. The DNA of the CDR3 is TGTGCCAGCACCCCTTTGGCGAGGCGGGGGGGCGTCAATGAGCAGTTCTTC. As protein: CASTPLARRGGVNEQFF.

The chain couples TRBV5-4 to TRBJ2-2; 9 bases agree with TRBD1. After removal of 4 bases from V and 6 bases from J, the junction contained 16 bases not matched to a gene. Looked up from germline, CDR1 is SGHNT and CDR2 is YYREEE (reference sequence). The CDR3 spans 18 residues. The CDR3 bases are TGTGCCAGCAGCACCTGGCCGGGACAGGGATGGGGAGCCGGGGAGCTGTTTTTT. It translates to CASSTWPGQGWGAGELFF.

This clone appeared once. This chain connects TRBV5-1 to TRBJ1-2, with 9 bases lining up with TRBD1. The CDR3 covers 15 residues. Trimming cost V 4 bases and J 4 bases; bases outside gene matches: 8. The germline V gene encodes CDR1 SGHRS and CDR2 YFSETQ. The CDR3 loop reads CASSTNPGQGYGYTF. CDR3 bases: TGCGCCAGCAGCACCAATCCGGGACAGGGCTATGGCTACACCTTC.

The genes are TRBV5-1 and TRBJ2-2, with 7 bases identical to TRBD2. Germline CDR1 and CDR2: SGHRS and YFSETQ. CDR3 length: 17 amino acids. V lost 0 bases to trimming and J lost 1 base; unmatched junction nucleotides: 6. The CDR3 protein is CASSLAWLAVNTGELFF. Here the CDR3 DNA reads TGCGCCAGCAGCTTGGCCTGGCTAGCGGTGAACACCGGGGAGCTGTTTTTT.